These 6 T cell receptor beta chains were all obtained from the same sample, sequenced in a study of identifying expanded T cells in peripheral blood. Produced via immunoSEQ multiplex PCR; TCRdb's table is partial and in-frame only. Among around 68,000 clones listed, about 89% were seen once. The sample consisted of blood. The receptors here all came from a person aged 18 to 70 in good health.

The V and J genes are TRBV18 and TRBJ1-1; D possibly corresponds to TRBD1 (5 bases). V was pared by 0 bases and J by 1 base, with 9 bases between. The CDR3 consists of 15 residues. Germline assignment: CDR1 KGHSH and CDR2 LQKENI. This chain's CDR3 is CASSPPKGPNTEAFF. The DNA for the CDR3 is TGTGCCAGCTCACCACCGAAGGGGCCGAACACTGAAGCTTTCTTT.

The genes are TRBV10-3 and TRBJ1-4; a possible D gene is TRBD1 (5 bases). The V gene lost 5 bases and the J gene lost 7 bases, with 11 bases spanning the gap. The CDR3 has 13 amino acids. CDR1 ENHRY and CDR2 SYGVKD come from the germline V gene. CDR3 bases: TGTGCCATCAGTCCGGGACGAGGTGAAAAACTGTTTTTT. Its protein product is CAISPGRGEKLFF.

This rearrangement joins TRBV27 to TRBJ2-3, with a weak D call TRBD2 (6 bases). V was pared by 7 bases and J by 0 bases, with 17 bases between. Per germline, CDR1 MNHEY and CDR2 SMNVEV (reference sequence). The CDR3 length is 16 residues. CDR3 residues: CASTPGSGISTDTQYF. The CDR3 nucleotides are TGTGCCAGCACTCCCGGGAGCGGAATTAGCACAGATACGCAGTATTTT.

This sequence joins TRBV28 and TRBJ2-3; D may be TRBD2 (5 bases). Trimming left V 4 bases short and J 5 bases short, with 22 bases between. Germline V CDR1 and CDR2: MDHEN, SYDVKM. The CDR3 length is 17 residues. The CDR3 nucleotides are TGTGCCAGCAGTTCCCGCCACGGAGGATACCCCCGAGATACGCAGTATTTT. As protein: CASSSRHGGYPRDTQYF.

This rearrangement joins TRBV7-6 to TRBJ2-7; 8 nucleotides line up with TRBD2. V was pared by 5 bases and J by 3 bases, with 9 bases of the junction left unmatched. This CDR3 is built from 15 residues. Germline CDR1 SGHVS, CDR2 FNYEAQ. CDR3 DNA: TGTGCCAGCAGCAGAAGCGGGGGCGGACTCTACGAGCAGTACTTC. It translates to CASSRSGGGLYEQYF.

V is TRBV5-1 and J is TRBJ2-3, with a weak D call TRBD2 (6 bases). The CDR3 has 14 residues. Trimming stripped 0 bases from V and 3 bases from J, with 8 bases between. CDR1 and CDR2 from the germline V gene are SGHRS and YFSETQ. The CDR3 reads CASSLGEATDTQYF. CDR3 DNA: TGCGCCAGCAGCTTGGGGGAGGCGACAGATACGCAGTATTTT.